This TCR beta chain was profiled in a study of blood T cell repertoires in COVID-19. Overall study: PBMCs, B-cell-depleted T cells, or T cells were the source of the cDNA or gDNA that made up the material.

The CDR3 extends over 14 amino acids. Trimming at V came to 8 bases and at J to 0 bases, leaving 2 bases not matched to a gene. In germline, CDR1 is MDHEN, CDR2 SYDVKM. Authors' data handling: The assay estimated nucleated cells by amplifying reference gene primers. The repertoire was sequenced with immunoSEQ multiplex PCR; TCRdb's copy has only in-frame clones and lacks some. V and J calls and clone size are those listed in that table; D and trimming were worked out from the DNA. The sample records tens of thousands of clones, 90% being singletons. The chain combines TRBV28 with TRBJ1-1, with 11 bases lining up with TRBD1. The sequence derives from a human donor in a cohort sampled during active COVID-19. Sequenced sample: peripheral blood. In DNA, the CDR3 is TGTGCCAGCGGGACAGGGGGGATGAACACTGAAGCTTTCTTT. Translated, it gives CASGTGGMNTEAFF.